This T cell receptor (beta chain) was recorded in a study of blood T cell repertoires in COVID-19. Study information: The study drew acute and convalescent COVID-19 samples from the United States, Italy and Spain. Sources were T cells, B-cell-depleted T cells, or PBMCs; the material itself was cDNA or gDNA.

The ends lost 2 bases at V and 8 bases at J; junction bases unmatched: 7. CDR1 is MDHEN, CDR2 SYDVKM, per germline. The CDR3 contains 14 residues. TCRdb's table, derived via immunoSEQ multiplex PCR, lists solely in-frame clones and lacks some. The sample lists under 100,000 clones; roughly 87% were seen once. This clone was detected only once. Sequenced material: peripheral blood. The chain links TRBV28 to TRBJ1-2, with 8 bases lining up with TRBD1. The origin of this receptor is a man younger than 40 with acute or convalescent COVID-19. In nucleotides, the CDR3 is TGTGCCAGCAGTTTAGGGGGACAGGCGCGAGGCTACACCTTC. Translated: CASSLGGQARGYTF.